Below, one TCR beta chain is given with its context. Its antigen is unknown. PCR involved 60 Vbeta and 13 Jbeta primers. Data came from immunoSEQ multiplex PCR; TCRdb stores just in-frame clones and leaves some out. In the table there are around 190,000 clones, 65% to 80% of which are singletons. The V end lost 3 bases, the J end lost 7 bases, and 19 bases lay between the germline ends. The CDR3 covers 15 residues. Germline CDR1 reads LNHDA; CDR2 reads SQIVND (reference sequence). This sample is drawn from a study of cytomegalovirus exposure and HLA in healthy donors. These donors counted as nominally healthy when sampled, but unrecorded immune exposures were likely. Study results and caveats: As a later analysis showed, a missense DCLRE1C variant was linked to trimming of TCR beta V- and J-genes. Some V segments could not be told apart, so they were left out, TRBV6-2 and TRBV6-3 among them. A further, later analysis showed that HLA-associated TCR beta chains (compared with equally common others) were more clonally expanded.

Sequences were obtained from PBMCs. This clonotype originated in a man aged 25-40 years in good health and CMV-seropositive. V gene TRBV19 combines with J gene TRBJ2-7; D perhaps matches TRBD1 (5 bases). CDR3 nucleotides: TGTGCCAGTAGTATTCTCGACAGCCCCTACGAGGAGCAGTACTTC. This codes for CASSILDSPYEEQYF.